This T cell receptor (beta chain) was sequenced during a study of T cell repertoires in aging, cancer and after chemotherapy (dated by TCRdb to between 2019 and 2020). As for the study more broadly: Donors were distributed across six age groups ranging from 30 or younger to 70 or older, with at least three individuals included per group. To examine immunoaging and T cell reconstitution after chemotherapy, the study profiled TCR beta repertoires in peripheral blood from healthy donors and cancer patients. The complete dataset included roughly 8.8 million TCR reads. The cohort comprised around 220 cancer patients, roughly 93 with hematological and fewer than 140 with solid cancers, plus 95 healthy donors as a reference group. Healthy donor control TCR repertoires were recorded over several months to years and showed clear clonal overlap across re-sampling.

This clonotype has a handful of counts. There is no known antigen for this receptor. Per-base qualities were not stored, and no clone one base away is much larger. V lost 6 bases and J lost 9 bases; the stretch between them is 9 bases long. CDR3 length: 12 amino acids, cysteine to phenylalanine. The only DNA kept is the CDR3, 36 bases in frame from the first base. Instead of sorted cells or RNA, genomic DNA extracted from peripheral blood served as the source for amplifying TCR beta rearrangements. The full study reports these points: It was noted by the authors that conclusions about immunological memory after chemotherapy cannot be drawn from the repertoire data. Significantly lower blood TCR diversity and higher clonality were observed in untreated patients with hematological or solid cancers than in age-matched healthy donors. Declining TCR diversity with age in healthy donors was mainly explained by loss of richness; in cancer patients, loss of evenness also contributed. Median generation probability increased over the chemotherapy interval in both cancer cohorts, suggesting repertoire reconstitution through rebound thymic output.

Using a mixed TRB-A/B primer pool, multiplex touch-down PCR amplified rearranged TRB sequences covering the V, D and J segments. Illumina adapters and sample indices were attached to the amplicons in two consecutive PCR reactions using Phusion HS II polymerase. The amplicons were purified from gel with the NucleoSpin Gel and PCR Clean-up kit and then assessed with Qubit and an Agilent 2100 Bioanalyzer. The libraries were sequenced on an Illumina MiSeq with 600-cycle, single-indexed, paired-end runs. Per the authors' processing: Processing of the TRB sequences was carried out with MiXCR versions 2.12 and 3.0.5. Each unique CDR3 nucleotide sequence counted as one clone, and only productive sequences with at least two reads were retained. Repertoire metrics included Shannon diversity, evenness, clonality (one minus evenness), and alpha-parameterized diversity profiles from alpha 0 to 5. The IGoR algorithm was used to compute generation probabilities of clones in paired pre- and post-chemotherapy samples. Starting from the raw public reads, TCRdb applied fastp trimming at Q25, assembled clones with MiXCR and retained in-frame beta chains. Under each unique CDR3 protein, matching rows form one entry showing the most common genes and DNA. For this entry, the V and J calls and clone size follow TCRdb and not the study's own pipeline. Here the sample has around 10,000 distinct CDR3 sequences; 32% occur a single time. Approximately 3.4% of the sample is held by the ten biggest clonotypes.

This clonotype originated in a human donor in good health. The sequenced sample was blood. Recombination joined TRBV12-3 or TRBV12-4 with TRBJ1-6; possibly the D gene is TRBD1, per 5 matching bases. CDR3 loop: CASSLGGSPLHF. The sequence in DNA is TGTGCCAGCAGCCTCGGGGGTTCACCCCTCCACTTT.